The 8 T cell receptor beta chains given below trace back to one sample, sequenced in a study of T cells after yellow fever vaccination. TCRdb independently ran MiXCR on the 5' RACE reads; one entry per CDR3 protein. The data show around 610,000 distinct CDR3 sequences, 13% seen once. This sample comprised PBMCs, obtained on the day of the yellow fever booster vaccination. The receptors originated from a man aged 25 to 45 who received the YFV17D yellow fever vaccine.

This clonotype has a handful of counts. The genes are TRBV10-2 and TRBJ1-2; 7 positions match TRBD1. CDR1 WSHSY and CDR2 SAAADI come from the germline V gene. The CDR3 consists of 12 residues. The V gene end was trimmed by 2 bases and the J gene end by 8 bases; junction bases not matched to a gene: 2. CDR3: CASSEDREGYTF. CDR3 DNA: TGCGCCAGCAGTGAGGACAGGGAGGGCTACACCTTC.

The rearrangement links TRBV20-1 to TRBJ2-7, with D possibly being TRBD1 or TRBD2 (5 bases each). The CDR3 has 13 residues. Germline V gives CDR1 DFQATT, CDR2 SNEGSKA (reference sequence). V was shortened by 7 bases and J by 4 bases, with 17 bases between the two germline ends. CDR3 amino acids: CSVRDQGSYEQYF. In DNA, the CDR3 is TGCAGTGTCCGGGACCAGGGTTCATACGAGCAGTACTTC.

This clonotype was observed a handful of times. The chain employs TRBV20-1 and TRBJ2-3, with D possibly being TRBD2 (5 bases). Germline V CDR1 and CDR2: DFQATT, SNEGSKA (reference sequence). The CDR3 runs to 15 residues. V was shortened by 0 bases and J by 0 bases, with 10 bases between the two germline ends. CDR3 sequence (DNA): TGCAGTGCTAGAGAAAAGCGGAGTAGCACAGATACGCAGTATTTT. This sequence encodes CSAREKRSSTDTQYF.

The chain combines TRBV5-6 with TRBJ2-5; the match to TRBD1 covers 7 bases. Trimming cost V 4 bases and J 3 bases; bases outside gene matches: 15. Germline assignment: CDR1 SGHDT and CDR2 YYEEEE. This CDR3 has 17 amino acids. This CDR3 reads CASSIPGQHSGKETQYF. DNA of the CDR3: TGTGCCAGCAGCATCCCGGGACAGCATTCCGGGAAAGAGACCCAGTACTTC.

This clonotype was counted ten times or more. The gene calls are TRBV4-3 and TRBJ2-7, with 7 bases that match TRBD2. Per the germline V gene, CDR1 is LGHNA and CDR2 is YSLEER. V shed 0 bases, J shed 6 bases, and the junction held 8 bases outside the gene matches. This CDR3 region has 15 residues. CDR3 nucleotide sequence: TGCGCCAGCAGCCAAGATGGGGGGGACTCTGGCGAGCAGTACTTC. The encoded protein is CASSQDGGDSGEQYF.

This clonotype occurred a few times. The chain uses TRBV5-6 and TRBJ2-6, with 7 bases lining up with TRBD1. Germline V gives CDR1 SGHDT, CDR2 YYEEEE. With 4 bases clipped from V and 2 bases from J, the junction kept 3 bases outside the gene matches. This CDR3 comprises 15 residues. CDR3 in amino acids: CASSLGQAGANVLTF. CDR3 nucleotide sequence: TGTGCCAGCAGCCTCGGACAGGCTGGGGCCAACGTCCTGACTTTC.

This clonotype was seen only a few times. The chain is built from TRBV5-1 and TRBJ2-3; 11 nucleotides align to TRBD2. Germline V gene data show CDR1 as SGHRS and CDR2 as YFSETQ. This CDR3 is built from 14 residues. V was clipped by 7 bases and J by 5 bases; unmatched bases: 6. The CDR3 sequence is CASSIAGGGDTQYF. The CDR3 DNA is TGCGCCAGCTCCATAGCGGGAGGGGGAGATACGCAGTATTTT.

The J gene is TRBJ2-1, the V gene TRBV6-1; D possibly corresponds to TRBD1 (6 bases). Trimming stripped 2 bases from V and 9 bases from J, with 17 bases between. Germline V gene sequence: CDR1 MNHNS, CDR2 SASEGT. The CDR3 is 15 residues long. The CDR3 DNA reads as TGTGCCAGCAGTGAAACAGGGTCCCACAATAGTGAGCAGTTCTTC. Amino acids: CASSETGSHNSEQFF.